Listed below are T cell receptor beta chains from one sample, sequenced in a study of shared clonotypes between healthy human individuals. The table came from immunoSEQ multiplex PCR; TCRdb's copy has only in-frame clones and leaves some out. The sample includes about 2 million clones, about 95% of them seen just once. Sequenced material: naive CD8+ T cells sorted from blood. These receptors all come from a man between 18 and 35 years old in good health. Both conserved end residues are part of each CDR3. A D gene is named only where the DNA matches it firmly. Not all rows give a size; the values are once, few, many and, for expanded clones, a class.

TGTGCCAGCAGAGCGGGGGGGGCAGCCTACGAGCAGTACTTC CASRAGGAAYEQYF TRBV27 TRBD2 TRBJ2-7 NA
TGCAGCGTGAGGGAAGGCCAGGGGTATGGCTACACCTTC CSVREGQGYGYTF TRBV29-1 NA TRBJ1-2 NA
TGCGCCAGCAGCCAGCGTGGGGGCCCGGAAGCTTTCTTT CASSQRGGPEAFF TRBV4-1 NA TRBJ1-1 NA
TGTGCCAGCACCACCGGGTTCGGAAACTATGGCTACACCTTC CASTTGFGNYGYTF TRBV6-6 NA TRBJ1-2 NA
TGTGCTAGTGGTTTCTCGGGAGACGAGCAGTACTTC CASGFSGDEQYF TRBV12-5 NA TRBJ2-7 NA
TGTGCCAGCAGTTTCCGATTTTCGTACAGGGCGACTGAAGCTTTCTTT CASSFRFSYRATEAFF TRBV6-5 NA TRBJ1-1 once
TGTGCCAGCCACAGTGCAACTAATGAAAAACTGTTTTTT CASHSATNEKLFF TRBV28 NA TRBJ1-4 NA
TGCAGTGCCCCCTACCCGGATACGCAGTATTTT CSAPYPDTQYF TRBV20-1 NA TRBJ2-3 NA
TGCGCCAGCAGCCAAAGCAAGAACACCGGGGAGCTGTTTTTT CASSQSKNTGELFF TRBV4-1 NA TRBJ2-2 NA
TGTGCCAGCAGCGTAGCTAATGGGAACACTGAAGCTTTCTTT CASSVANGNTEAFF TRBV9 NA TRBJ1-1 few
TGTGCCAGCAGCTCGACGGTCAATGAGCAGTTCTTC CASSSTVNEQFF TRBV7-9 NA TRBJ2-1 NA
TGTGCCAGCAGCTTAACAGGAGTACAGTCATACGAGCAGTACTTC CASSLTGVQSYEQYF TRBV5-6 NA TRBJ2-7 NA
TGTGCCAGCAGTTTGACATCCCCTTCCGGAGATACGCAGTATTTT CASSLTSPSGDTQYF TRBV27 NA TRBJ2-3 NA
TGCGCCAGCAGCCAAGCGGTTGGGGCCAACCACCTTAACACTGAAGCTTTCTTT CASSQAVGANHLNTEAFF TRBV4-1 NA TRBJ1-1 NA
TGTGCCAGCAGCTGGGGCTGGGGTGGAACCTACGAGCAGTACTTC CASSWGWGGTYEQYF TRBV6-1 NA TRBJ2-7 once
TGTGCCAGCACCTCAGAAGGGATAGCGGGGAACCCTTCCTACAATGAGCAGTTCTTC CASTSEGIAGNPSYNEQFF TRBV5-6 TRBD2 TRBJ2-1 NA
TGCGCCAGCAACCTGATCGGGGGGGCAGGGGAGACCCAGTACTTC CASNLIGGAGETQYF TRBV10-2 TRBD2 TRBJ2-5 NA
TGTGCCAGCATAGGTATGGGGGAAAAAAATTCACCCCTCCACTTT CASIGMGEKNSPLHF TRBV2 NA TRBJ1-6 NA
TGTGCCATTCAGAGGGACACAATCTCCTACAATGAGCAGTTCTTC CAIQRDTISYNEQFF TRBV7-9 NA TRBJ2-1 NA
TGTGCCAGCAGCTTTGAGCGGGGGGGATACAATGAGCAGTTCTTC CASSFERGGYNEQFF TRBV11-2 TRBD2 TRBJ2-1 NA
TGTGCCAGCAGCCCAGAGGGGGAAACCGGGGAGCTGTTTTTT CASSPEGETGELFF TRBV7-9 NA TRBJ2-2 NA
TGTGCCAGCAGTAGGGAGACCCAGTACTTC CASSRETQYF TRBV2 NA TRBJ2-5 NA
TGTGCCAGCAGTGAACTTAGTCCCGGTGGGGAGCAGTACTTC CASSELSPGGEQYF TRBV2 NA TRBJ2-7 once
TGTGCCAGCAGCCAAGTCTGGGGGGAAGAGACCCAGTACTTC CASSQVWGEETQYF TRBV4-2 NA TRBJ2-5 once
TGCGCCAGCAGCCAAGAGGGCCGGGCTTTGTCCTACGAGCAGTACTTC CASSQEGRALSYEQYF TRBV4-1 NA TRBJ2-7 NA
TGCGCCAGCAGCCAAGAAAACCTCCTGGCCTACGAGCAGTACTTC CASSQENLLAYEQYF TRBV4-1 NA TRBJ2-7 NA
TGTGCCAGCAGTTATCAGGGTGGCGGGGAGCAGTACTTC CASSYQGGGEQYF TRBV6-5 NA TRBJ2-7 NA
TGTGCCAGCAGCTTGAAAGGGCGGGCGAACCAAGAGACCCAGTACTTC CASSLKGRANQETQYF TRBV5-4 NA TRBJ2-5 once
TGTGCCAGCAGTTCCCCCTTGGCTAGCACAGATACGCAGTATTTT CASSSPLASTDTQYF TRBV28 NA TRBJ2-3 NA
TGTGCCAGCAGTTTCAATATACTAGCCGCCTACAATGAGCAGTTCTTC CASSFNILAAYNEQFF TRBV6-5 NA TRBJ2-1 NA
TGTGCCAGCACAACCGGGACGTACAATGAGCAGTTCTTC CASTTGTYNEQFF TRBV2 NA TRBJ2-1 NA
TGTGCCAGCAGCTTAGACGGGGGACTAGCCTACGAGCAGTACTTC CASSLDGGLAYEQYF TRBV7-2 TRBD2 TRBJ2-7 NA
TGCGCCAGCAGCCAAGGGGCAGTTAGCAATCAGCCCCAGCATTTT CASSQGAVSNQPQHF TRBV4-1 NA TRBJ1-5 NA
TGTGCCCAAGGACCGGGGGGACAGGGGGCGGGAGAGACCCAGTACTTC CAQGPGGQGAGETQYF TRBV2 TRBD1 TRBJ2-5 NA
TGTGCCAGCAGCTTGTGGAGCGGGACAGGCTATTCCTACGAGCAGTACTTC CASSLWSGTGYSYEQYF TRBV5-6 NA TRBJ2-7 NA
TGTGCCAGCAGCTCCGGGACAGCTATCTACGAGCAGTACTTC CASSSGTAIYEQYF TRBV5-5 TRBD1 TRBJ2-7 NA
TGTGCCATCAGTGAGTCCGACGGAAGCTCCTACGAGCAGTACTTC CAISESDGSSYEQYF TRBV10-3 NA TRBJ2-7 NA
TGTGCCAGCAGCTTCTCCTCTCTCGAGCAGTACTTC CASSFSSLEQYF TRBV5-6 NA TRBJ2-7 NA
TGTGCCAGCAGTTTATTACCAGGGGGGATCACAGATACGCAGTATTTT CASSLLPGGITDTQYF TRBV28 NA TRBJ2-3 NA
TGTGCCAGCAGCTTCGGGGTTGGGGCTAGTGAGCAGTTCTTC CASSFGVGASEQFF TRBV11-2 NA TRBJ2-1 NA
TGCGCCAGCAGCCAAGATCTCACTCCTATCGGGTACGAGCAGTACTTC CASSQDLTPIGYEQYF TRBV4-3 NA TRBJ2-7 NA
TGTGCCAGCAGCCTGGGCTCCATCTACAATGAGCAGTTCTTC CASSLGSIYNEQFF TRBV5-6 NA TRBJ2-1 NA
TGCGCCAGCAGCCAAGAAAGGTTCTTGAACTATGGCTACACCTTC CASSQERFLNYGYTF TRBV4-1 NA TRBJ1-2 NA
TGTGCCAGCAGCCCTCGGGACAGGGATGGGGATACGCAGTATTTT CASSPRDRDGDTQYF TRBV9 TRBD1 TRBJ2-3 NA
TGTGCCAGCAGTTCCCCTAGCGGGTCCTACAATGAGCAGTTCTTC CASSSPSGSYNEQFF TRBV6-5 TRBD2 TRBJ2-1 NA
TGCGCCAGCAGCTTGGGGCTAGAGTACGAGCAGTACTTC CASSLGLEYEQYF TRBV5-1 NA TRBJ2-7 few
TGTGCCAGTTCCTCGCCCGGGACAGGGTTCCCTGAAGCTTTCTTT CASSSPGTGFPEAFF TRBV19 TRBD1 TRBJ1-1 NA
TGTGCCAGCAGCTTGGGCGACACTTTAAACATTCAGTACTTC CASSLGDTLNIQYF TRBV5-4 NA TRBJ2-4 NA
TGTGCCAGCAGCAACGAGCCCCAGGCTAATGAAAAACTGTTTTTT CASSNEPQANEKLFF TRBV7-9 NA TRBJ1-4 NA
TGCGCCAGCAGCTCCAGCGGGGGTTATTACAATGAGCAGTTCTTC CASSSSGGYYNEQFF TRBV5-1 TRBD2 TRBJ2-1 NA